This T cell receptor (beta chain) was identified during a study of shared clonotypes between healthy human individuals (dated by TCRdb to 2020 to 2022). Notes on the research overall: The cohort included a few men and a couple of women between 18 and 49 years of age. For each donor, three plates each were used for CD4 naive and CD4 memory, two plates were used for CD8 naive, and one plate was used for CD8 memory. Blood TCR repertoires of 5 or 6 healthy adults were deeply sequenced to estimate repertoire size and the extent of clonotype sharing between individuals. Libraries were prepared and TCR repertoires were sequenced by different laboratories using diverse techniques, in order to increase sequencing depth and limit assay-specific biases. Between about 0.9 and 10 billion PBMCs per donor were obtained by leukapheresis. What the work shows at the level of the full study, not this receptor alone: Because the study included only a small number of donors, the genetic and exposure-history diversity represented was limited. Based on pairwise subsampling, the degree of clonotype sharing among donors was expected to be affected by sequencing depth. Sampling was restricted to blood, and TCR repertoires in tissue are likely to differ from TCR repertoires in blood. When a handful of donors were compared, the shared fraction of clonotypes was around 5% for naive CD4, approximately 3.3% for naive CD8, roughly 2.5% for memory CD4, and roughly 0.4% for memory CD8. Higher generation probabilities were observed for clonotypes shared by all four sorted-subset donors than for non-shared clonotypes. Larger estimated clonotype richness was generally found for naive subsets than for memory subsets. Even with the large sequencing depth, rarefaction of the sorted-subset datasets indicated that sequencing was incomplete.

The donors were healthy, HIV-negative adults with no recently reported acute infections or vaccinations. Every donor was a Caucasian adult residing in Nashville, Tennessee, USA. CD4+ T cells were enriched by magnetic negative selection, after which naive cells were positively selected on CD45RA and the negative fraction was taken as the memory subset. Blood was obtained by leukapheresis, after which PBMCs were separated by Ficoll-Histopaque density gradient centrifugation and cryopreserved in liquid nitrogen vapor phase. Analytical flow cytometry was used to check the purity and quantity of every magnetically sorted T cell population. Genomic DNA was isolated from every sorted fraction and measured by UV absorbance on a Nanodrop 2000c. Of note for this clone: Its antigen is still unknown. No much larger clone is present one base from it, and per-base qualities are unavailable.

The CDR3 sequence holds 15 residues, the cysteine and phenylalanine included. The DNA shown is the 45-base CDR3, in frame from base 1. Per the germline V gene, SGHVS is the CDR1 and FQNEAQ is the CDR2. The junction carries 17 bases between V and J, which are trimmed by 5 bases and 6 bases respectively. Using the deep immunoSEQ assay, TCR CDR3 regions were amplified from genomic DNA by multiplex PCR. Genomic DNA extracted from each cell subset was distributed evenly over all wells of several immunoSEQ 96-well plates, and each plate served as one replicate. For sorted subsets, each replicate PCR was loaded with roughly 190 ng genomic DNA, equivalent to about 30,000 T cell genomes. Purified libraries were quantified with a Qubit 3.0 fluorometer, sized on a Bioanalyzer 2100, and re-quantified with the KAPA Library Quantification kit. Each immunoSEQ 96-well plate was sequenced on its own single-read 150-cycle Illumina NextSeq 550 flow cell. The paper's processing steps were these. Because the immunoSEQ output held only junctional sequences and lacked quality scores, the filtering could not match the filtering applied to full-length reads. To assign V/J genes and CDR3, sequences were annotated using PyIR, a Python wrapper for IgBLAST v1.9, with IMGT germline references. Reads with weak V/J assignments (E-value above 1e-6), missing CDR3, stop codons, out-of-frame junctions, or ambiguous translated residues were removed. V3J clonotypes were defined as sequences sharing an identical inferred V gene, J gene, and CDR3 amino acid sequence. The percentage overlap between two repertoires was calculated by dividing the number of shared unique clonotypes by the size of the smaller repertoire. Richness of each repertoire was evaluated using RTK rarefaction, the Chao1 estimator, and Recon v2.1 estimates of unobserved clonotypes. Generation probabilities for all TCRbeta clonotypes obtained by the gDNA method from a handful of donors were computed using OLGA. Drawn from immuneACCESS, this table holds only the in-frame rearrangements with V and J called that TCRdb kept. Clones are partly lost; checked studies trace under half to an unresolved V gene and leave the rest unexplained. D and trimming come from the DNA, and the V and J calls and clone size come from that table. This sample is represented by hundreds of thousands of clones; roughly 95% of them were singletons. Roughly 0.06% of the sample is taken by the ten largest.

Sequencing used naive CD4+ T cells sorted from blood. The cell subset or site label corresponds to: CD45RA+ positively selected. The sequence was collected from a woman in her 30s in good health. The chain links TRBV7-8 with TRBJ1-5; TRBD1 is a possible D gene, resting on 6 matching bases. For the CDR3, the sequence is CASSSTGSWVQPQHF. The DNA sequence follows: TGTGCCAGCAGCAGCACAGGGAGTTGGGTTCAGCCCCAGCATTTT.